A single sample is the source of the 22 T cell receptor beta chains below, sequenced in a study of blood T cell repertoires in COVID-19. Clones were sequenced by immunoSEQ multiplex PCR, and TCRdb holds only the in-frame ones, with some missing. The sample carries roughly 180,000 clones, about nine tenths recorded once. Sequencing was done on a sample of PBMCs or T cells enriched from blood (not recorded which). The receptor source for this set is a woman under 40 who had recovered from COVID-19.

This clone has just a few counts. This chain uses TRBV11-3 with TRBJ2-7; D remains unclear. V lost 1 base and J lost 1, with 8 bases in between. The CDR3 spans 14 residues. Per the germline V gene, CDR1 is SGHNT and CDR2 is YENEEA. CDR3 sequence reads: CASSLASLSYEQYF. CDR3 nucleotides: TGTGCCAGCAGCTTAGCGTCCTTATCCTACGAGCAGTACTTC. The whole variable domain, remainder taken from reference TRBV11-3 and TRBJ2-7, is EAGVVQSPRYKIIEKKQPVAFWCNPISGHNTLYWYLQNLGQGPELLIRYENEEAVDDSQLPKDRFSAERLKGVDSTLKIQPAELGDSAVYLCASSLASLSYEQYFGPGTRLTVT.

V is TRBV11-2 and J is TRBJ1-2; no firm D call. The V gene lost 1 base and the J gene lost 6 bases, with 9 bases spanning the gap. The CDR3 extends over 13 amino acids. The V gene's germline CDR1 is SGHAT and CDR2 FQNNGV. CDR3 residues: CASSLALGDGYTF. The DNA of the CDR3 is TGTGCCAGCAGCTTAGCCCTGGGCGATGGCTACACCTTC.

The chain couples TRBV27 to TRBJ1-2; D is unclear. This CDR3 contains 20 residues. From germline, CDR1 is MNHEY and CDR2 SMNVEV (reference sequence). V was trimmed by 6 bases and J by 3 bases, leaving 32 bases between them. The CDR3 loop reads CASRLWETDGGPSGDYGYTF. DNA for the CDR3: TGTGCCAGCAGATTGTGGGAGACGGACGGAGGACCTTCTGGTGACTATGGCTACACCTTC.

The J gene is TRBJ2-2, the V gene TRBV5-4, with 8 bases aligning to TRBD2. The V segment lost 4 bases and the J segment 5 bases; nucleotides outside the gene matches: 7. This CDR3 contains 15 residues. Germline V gene sequence: CDR1 SGHNT, CDR2 YYREEE (reference sequence). The CDR3 sequence: CASSPGSGSTGELFF. Here the CDR3 DNA reads TGTGCCAGCAGCCCGGGGAGCGGGAGTACCGGGGAGCTGTTTTTT. Full variable domain (remainder filled in from reference TRBV5-4 and TRBJ2-2): ETGVTQSPTHLIKTRGQQVTLRCSSQSGHNTVSWYQQALGQGPQFIFQYYREEENGRGNFPPRFSGLQFPNYSSELNVNALELDDSALYLCASSPGSGSTGELFFGEGSRLTVL.

The V and J genes are TRBV5-4 and TRBJ2-7; 8 nucleotides agree with TRBD2. V was pared by 3 bases and J by 0 bases, with 5 bases of the junction left unmatched. This CDR3 has 15 amino acids. CDR1 SGHNT and CDR2 YYREEE come from the germline V gene (reference sequence). CDR3 in amino acids: CASSWGLVSSYEQYF. CDR3 sequence (DNA): TGTGCCAGCAGCTGGGGACTAGTGAGCTCCTACGAGCAGTACTTC.

The V gene is TRBV24-1, the J gene TRBJ2-7, with 12 bases lining up with TRBD2. CDR1 KGHDR and CDR2 SFDVKD come from the germline V gene. Unmatched junction bases numbered 4, after V lost 7 bases and J lost 1 base. The CDR3 contains 15 residues. This chain's CDR3 is CATSATSGRSYEQYF. The DNA for the CDR3 is TGTGCCACCAGCGCTACTAGCGGGAGGTCCTACGAGCAGTACTTC.

This sequence joins TRBV5-6 and TRBJ2-1; 8 bases map to TRBD2. From germline, CDR1 is SGHDT and CDR2 YYEEEE. This CDR3 region has 16 residues. Losses at the gene ends were 6 bases for V and 0 bases for J; bases not matched to a gene: 8. Written as DNA, the CDR3 is TGTGCCAGCACCATGAACAGCGGGAGCTCCTACAATGAGCAGTTCTTC. This codes for CASTMNSGSSYNEQFF.

The genes are TRBV6-5 and TRBJ1-5; maybe TRBD1 (6 bases). V was pared by 6 bases and J by 3 bases, with 15 bases between. The germline V gene encodes CDR1 MNHEY and CDR2 SVGAGI. This CDR3 contains 15 residues. Here the CDR3 DNA reads TGTGCCAGCAGAAGATACACAGGGTACAATCAGCCCCAGCATTTT. This sequence encodes CASRRYTGYNQPQHF.

The chain combines TRBV10-3 with TRBJ1-3, with D possibly being TRBD1 (5 bases). With 3 bases removed from V and 2 bases from J, the gap between germline ends came to 5 bases. This CDR3 has 13 amino acids. Germline values: CDR1 ENHRY, CDR2 SYGVKD. The CDR3 DNA is TGTGCCATCAGTGACAGGGCTGGAAACACCATATATTTT. It encodes CAISDRAGNTIYF.

The chain recombines TRBV5-1 with TRBJ2-1; possible D gene TRBD2, 6 bases. Germline V CDR1 and CDR2: SGHRS, YFSETQ. V gave up 4 bases and J gave up 4 bases, with 18 bases separating them. The CDR3 spans 16 residues. The CDR3 nucleotides read TGCGCCAGCAGCCCCCAGGTCGGGGGAGGTTACAATGAGCAGTTCTTC. Translating it yields CASSPQVGGGYNEQFF.

This rearrangement joins TRBV16 to TRBJ2-1; maybe TRBD1 (6 bases). Trimming pared 5 bases from V and 6 bases from J, leaving 8 bases between. The germline V gene has CDR1 KGHSY and CDR2 FQNENV. The CDR3 is 12 amino acids. The CDR3, as DNA: TGTGCCAGCAGCTCACAGGGCAATGAGCAGTTCTTC. This translates into CASSSQGNEQFF. Full variable domain (rest looked up from reference TRBV16 and TRBJ2-1): GEEVAQTPKHLVRGEGQKAKLYCAPIKGHSYVFWYQQVLKNEFKFLISFQNENVFDETGMPKERFSAKCLPNSPCSLEIQATKLEDSAVYFCASSSQGNEQFFGPGTRLTVL.

The V and J genes are TRBV9 and TRBJ1-4, with 7 bases fitting TRBD1. The CDR3 extends over 14 amino acids. Per the germline V gene, CDR1 is SGDLS and CDR2 is YYNGEE. V lost 4 bases to trimming and J lost 4 bases; unmatched junction nucleotides: 4. The CDR3 is CASSLGQINEKLFF. CDR3 in DNA: TGTGCCAGCAGCTTGGGACAGATTAATGAAAAACTGTTTTTT.

This chain's CDR3 is CASSTQTGDGIQYF. CDR3 DNA: TGTGCCAGTAGTACCCAGACAGGGGACGGCATTCAGTACTTC. The V gene is TRBV19, the J gene TRBJ2-4; 8 bases are a match to TRBD1. Germline lookup yields CDR1 LNHDA and CDR2 SQIVND (reference sequence). The V segment lost 4 bases and the J segment 9 bases; nucleotides outside the gene matches: 8. The CDR3 is made up of 14 amino acids.

The chain employs TRBV7-9 and TRBJ1-1, with 8 bases aligning to TRBD1. Germline values: CDR1 SEHNR, CDR2 FQNEAQ (reference sequence). There are 14 residues in the CDR3. V was clipped by 5 bases and J by 1 base; unmatched bases: 3. The CDR3 nucleotides are TGTGCCAGCAGCGCCGGGACAGGGAACACTGAAGCTTTCTTT. Protein: CASSAGTGNTEAFF.

The chain links TRBV6-2 or TRBV6-3 to TRBJ1-5, with 10 bases lining up with TRBD1. The CDR3 is made up of 16 amino acids. V was clipped by 6 bases and J by 4 bases; unmatched bases: 9. Germline CDR1 reads MNHEY; CDR2 reads SVGEGT. CDR3 in amino acids: CASSRPTGGGNQPQHF. The CDR3 nucleotides read TGTGCCAGCAGCCGACCGACAGGGGGCGGAAATCAGCCCCAGCATTTT.

This chain connects TRBV4-2 to TRBJ1-1, with D hard to call. The V gene's germline CDR1 is LGHNA and CDR2 YNFKEQ. The CDR3 spans 14 residues. Trimming left V 3 bases short and J 1 base short, with 9 bases between. CDR3 DNA sequence: TGTGCCAGCAGCCATCCTCGGGGGAACACTGAAGCTTTCTTT. It yields the protein CASSHPRGNTEAFF.

The chain is built from TRBV19 and TRBJ1-1, with D unclear. The V end lost 3 bases, the J end lost 1 base, and 9 bases lay between the germline ends. Germline V gene data show CDR1 as LNHDA and CDR2 as SQIVND (reference sequence). This CDR3 spans 14 amino acids. The DNA for the CDR3 is TGTGCCAGTAGTATGAAATGGGCGAACACTGAAGCTTTCTTT. Amino acid sequence: CASSMKWANTEAFF.

A remark on this clone: In the same sample, other DNA sequences code for this CDR3. The V call is TRBV3-1 (or the pseudogene TRBV3-2), the J call TRBJ1-5, with unresolved D. Germline CDR1 reads LGHDT; CDR2 reads YNNKEL (reference sequence). Trimming pared 3 bases from V and 0 bases from J, leaving 12 bases between. The length of the CDR3 is 16 residues. The CDR3: CASSQGLSYSNQPQHF. In nucleotides, the CDR3 is TGTGCCAGCAGCCAGGGCCTATCGTATAGCAATCAGCCCCAGCATTTT.

The chain links TRBV19 to TRBJ2-7, with D possibly TRBD2 on 5 matching bases. Trimming stripped 5 bases from V and 3 bases from J, with 14 bases between. Germline lookup yields CDR1 LNHDA and CDR2 SQIVND (reference sequence). The CDR3 sequence is 14 residues long. The DNA of the CDR3 is TGTGCCAGTAGTTCTTCCTTCGGGGTCTACGAGCAGTACTTC. Amino acids: CASSSSFGVYEQYF.

The V call is TRBV7-2, the J call TRBJ2-3; 8 bases map to TRBD1. Germline V gene sequence: CDR1 SGHTA, CDR2 FQGNSA. The CDR3 sequence is 15 residues long. The junction had 5 bases not matched to a gene; V was cut back by 5 bases and J by 1 base. CDR3 DNA sequence: TGTGCCAGCAGCCCTAGGGGACAGGGCACAGATACGCAGTATTTT. This sequence encodes CASSPRGQGTDTQYF. Looking up the rest from reference TRBV7-2 and TRBJ2-3 gives the full variable domain: GAGVSQSPSNKVTEKGKDVELRCDPISGHTALYWYRQSLGQGLEFLIYFQGNSAPDKSGLPSDRFSAERTGGSVSTLTIQRTQQEDSAVYLCASSPRGQGTDTQYFGPGTRLTVL.

This chain joins TRBV7-8 and TRBJ2-7; the D is unclear. Germline V gives CDR1 SGHVS, CDR2 FQNEAQ. The V end was cut by 1 base, the J end by 2 bases, with 12 bases between. This CDR3 is 15 amino acids long. The DNA for the CDR3 is TGTGCCAGCAGCTTAGTTTCCGGTCCCCCCTACGAGCAGTACTTC. Its translation is CASSLVSGPPYEQYF.

This clone occurred once. J is TRBJ2-2 and V is TRBV5-1, with 7 nucleotides matching TRBD2. The germline CDR1 and CDR2 sequences are SGHRS and YFSETQ. The CDR3 is 16 residues long. V was pared by 0 bases and J by 4 bases, with 6 bases of the junction left unmatched. CDR3 sequence reads: CASSLAGTKLTGELFF. The CDR3, as DNA: TGCGCCAGCAGCTTGGCCGGGACTAAACTCACCGGGGAGCTGTTTTTT.